Listed below are T cell receptor beta chains from one sample, sequenced in a study of cytomegalovirus exposure and HLA in healthy donors. The repertoire was sequenced with immunoSEQ multiplex PCR; TCRdb's copy has only in-frame clones and lacks some. In the table there are 120,000 or so clones, 78% of which are singletons. The material sequenced was PBMCs. Every receptor here comes from a woman in her twenties or thirties in good health and CMV-seronegative. The CDR3 runs from the conserved cysteine through the conserved F or W. Each record gives: clone size, J gene, D gene, V gene, CDR3 DNA, CDR3 protein. A D gene is named only where the DNA matches it firmly. Clone size is given for some rows only: seen once, a few or many times, or a class if the clone is expanded.

size: few; J: TRBJ1-2; D: .; V: TRBV4-3; DNA: TGCGCCAGCAGCCAAGGCTACCTCGGAGATAACTATGGCTACACCTTC; CDR3: CASSQGYLGDNYGYTF
size: .; J: TRBJ2-7; D: .; V: TRBV2; DNA: TGTGCCAGCAGTGCAAAGGCTTTAGAGGCCTACGAGCAGTACTTC; CDR3: CASSAKALEAYEQYF
size: .; J: TRBJ2-7; D: TRBD2; V: TRBV4-2; DNA: TGTGCCAGCAGCCAAGACGGTACTAGCGGGGGTTACCGTCCCTACGAGCAGTACTTC; CDR3: CASSQDGTSGGYRPYEQYF
size: .; J: TRBJ2-7; D: .; V: TRBV5-8; DNA: TGTGCCAGCAGCTTGTATTTCGGGGGGCCCGACTACGAGCAGTACTTC; CDR3: CASSLYFGGPDYEQYF
size: once; J: TRBJ1-5; D: .; V: TRBV19; DNA: TGTGCCAGTAGTAACCCACAGGTTCATCAGCCCCAGCATTTT; CDR3: CASSNPQVHQPQHF
size: .; J: TRBJ2-3; D: TRBD2; V: TRBV4-2; DNA: TGTGCCAGCAGCCATCAACTAGCGGGATCCACAGATACGCAGTATTTT; CDR3: CASSHQLAGSTDTQYF
size: .; J: TRBJ1-5; D: .; V: TRBV5-1; DNA: TGCGCCAGCAGCTTGGGCCTGGGGTCGGGTCAGGGCAGTCAGCCCCAGCATTTT; CDR3: CASSLGLGSGQGSQPQHF
size: .; J: TRBJ2-1; D: TRBD2; V: TRBV28; DNA: TGTGCCAGCAGTTCCAGTTCTGCGGGAGGGCTCGGGAATGAGCAGTTCTTC; CDR3: CASSSSSAGGLGNEQFF
size: .; J: TRBJ1-2; D: TRBD1; V: TRBV28; DNA: TGTGCCAGCAGCACTACAGGGGGCGACTATGGCTACACCTTC; CDR3: CASSTTGGDYGYTF
size: .; J: TRBJ2-2; D: TRBD1; V: TRBV2; DNA: TGTGCCAGCAATCGACAGGGGGCCACCGGGGAGCTGTTTTTT; CDR3: CASNRQGATGELFF
size: few; J: TRBJ2-7; D: .; V: TRBV16; DNA: TGTGCCAGCAGCCCCGAGCAGGGGACCTCCTACGAGCAGTACTTC; CDR3: CASSPEQGTSYEQYF
size: .; J: TRBJ2-7; D: .; V: TRBV4-3; DNA: TGCGCCAGCAGCCAACTACTAGACTCTAAGTACGAGCAGTACTTC; CDR3: CASSQLLDSKYEQYF
size: few; J: TRBJ1-2; D: .; V: TRBV28; DNA: TGTGCCAGCAGACAACCCCTACCCCCGGCGGGGGACGGCTACACCTTC; CDR3: CASRQPLPPAGDGYTF
size: few; J: TRBJ2-7; D: TRBD2; V: TRBV11-1; DNA: TGTGCCAGCAGCTTAAGCGGGACCTACGAGCAGTACTTC; CDR3: CASSLSGTYEQYF
size: .; J: TRBJ2-7; D: .; V: TRBV6-5; DNA: TGTGCCAGCAGCTCCGTAGCGGAGCCCTACGAGCAGTACTTC; CDR3: CASSSVAEPYEQYF
size: few; J: TRBJ1-2; D: TRBD1; V: TRBV6-5; DNA: TGTGCCAGCAGTTCCACAGGGGGTGGCTACACCTTC; CDR3: CASSSTGGGYTF
size: .; J: TRBJ2-3; D: TRBD2; V: TRBV11-2; DNA: TGTGCCAGCAGCGTAGTGGTAGCGGGAGCCGATACGCAGTATTTT; CDR3: CASSVVVAGADTQYF
size: .; J: TRBJ1-2; D: TRBD1; V: TRBV28; DNA: TGTGCCAGCAGTCTCGGGGGGACAGGGCCTAGAGGCTACACCTTC; CDR3: CASSLGGTGPRGYTF
size: .; J: TRBJ1-1; D: TRBD1; V: TRBV5-4; DNA: TGTGCCAGCAGCTTCCCGCAGGGGGACAACACTGAAGCTTTCTTT; CDR3: CASSFPQGDNTEAFF
size: .; J: TRBJ1-1; D: TRBD1; V: TRBV10-2; DNA: TGCGCCAGCAGTTTACAGGGGGGCACTGAAGCTTTCTTT; CDR3: CASSLQGGTEAFF
size: .; J: TRBJ1-1; D: .; V: TRBV29-1; DNA: TGCAGCGGGGGCTTGTTGAACACTGAAGCTTTCTTT; CDR3: CSGGLLNTEAFF
size: .; J: TRBJ1-2; D: TRBD1; V: TRBV5-1; DNA: TGCGCCAGCAGCTCCCCTCAGGGGGCGGGCTACACCTTC; CDR3: CASSSPQGAGYTF
size: few; J: TRBJ1-1; D: .; V: TRBV6-5; DNA: TGTGCCAGCAGTTACTCGAGTGCAGGGGAGAACACTGAAGCTTTCTTT; CDR3: CASSYSSAGENTEAFF